This paragraph reports one T cell receptor beta chain. What it binds is not known. This entry comes from a study of T cell responses to AZD1222 COVID-19 vaccine. The CDR3 covers 15 residues. Looked up from germline, CDR1 is SGHRS and CDR2 is YFSETQ. V shed 0 bases and J shed 5 bases, with 11 bases lying between them. The repertoire was sequenced with immunoSEQ multiplex PCR; TCRdb's copy has only in-frame clones and lacks some. The sample carries 90,000 to 110,000 clones, around nine tenths recorded once. Study observations and caveats: Only after the peak T cell response were repertoires sampled. Researchers report vaccine-associated CD4 TCRs spanning spike, with dominance at 160-218 and 743-854. Two AZD1222 administrations were followed by greater Spike-specific TCR breadth and depth. Clonal diversity was possibly underestimated, and the donors were mostly white British, with more females.

This rearrangement joins TRBV5-1 to TRBJ1-4; D is undetermined. This receptor was taken from an adult in good health. Sequences were derived from peripheral blood, sampled on day 0 of AZD1222 vaccination. The CDR3 here is CASSLARPENEKLFF. In DNA form, the CDR3 reads TGCGCCAGCAGCTTGGCCAGGCCAGAAAATGAAAAACTGTTTTTT.